The 10 T cell receptor beta chains below all came from one sample that was sequenced in a study of T cells after yellow fever vaccination. TCRdb reprocessed the 5' RACE reads via MiXCR and lists one record per CDR3 protein. The sample holds a few hundred thousand distinct CDR3 sequences; under 20% are singletons and the top ten take 18%. This sample comprised PBMCs, obtained before the yellow fever booster vaccination. These receptors originate from a man aged 18 to 30 who received the YFV17D yellow fever vaccine.

The chain employs TRBV3-1 and TRBJ1-5; 9 positions agree with TRBD1. The CDR3 contains 15 residues. V shed 0 bases, J shed 9 bases, and the junction held 6 bases outside the gene matches. Germline V lookup: CDR1 LGHDT, CDR2 YNNKEL (reference sequence). The CDR3: CASSQDRDRDLPQHF. CDR3 nucleotide sequence: TGTGCCAGCAGCCAAGATAGGGACAGGGATTTGCCCCAGCATTTT.

The table lists this clonotype with a few counts. The rearrangement uses TRBV29-1 and TRBJ2-2; TRBD1 matches at 8 bases. The CDR3 consists of 13 residues. The germline V gene encodes CDR1 SQVTM and CDR2 ANQGSEA. V lost 7 bases to trimming and J lost 4 bases; unmatched junction nucleotides: 5. The chain's CDR3 is CSGTDRGTGELFF. CDR3 DNA: TGCAGCGGTACTGACAGGGGCACCGGGGAGCTGTTTTTT.

This clonotype was detected only once. The rearrangement joins TRBV5-1 to TRBJ2-3; 11 nucleotides line up with TRBD1. The CDR3 sequence is 18 residues long. Looked up from germline, CDR1 is SGHRS and CDR2 is YFSETQ. After removal of 4 bases from V and 2 bases from J, the junction contained 12 bases not matched to a gene. This CDR3 is CASSNGQGAPISTDTQYF. DNA of the CDR3: TGCGCCAGCAGCAATGGACAGGGGGCGCCGATATCCACAGATACGCAGTATTTT.

CDR3 residues: CASSPERGPLLRRFF. In nucleotides, the CDR3 is TGTGCCAGCAGCCCAGAGCGGGGGCCCCTCCTCAGGCGGTTCTTC. The rearrangement joins TRBV7-8 to TRBJ2-1; 8 bases align to TRBD2. The V gene's germline CDR1 is SGHVS and CDR2 FQNEAQ. The CDR3 extends over 15 amino acids. V trimming: 5 bases; J trimming: 15 bases; junction bases outside the gene matches: 18.

This clonotype was counted a few times. The chain uses TRBV27 and TRBJ2-1; no definite D call. V shed 6 bases and J shed 7 bases, with 10 bases lying between them. CDR1 and CDR2 (germline): MNHEY, SMNVEV (reference sequence). The CDR3 runs 12 residues. The DNA for the CDR3 is TGTGCCAGCAGCAGTGGTGTGAATGAGCAGTTCTTC. This translates into CASSSGVNEQFF.

This clonotype has just a few counts. The J gene is TRBJ2-7, the V gene TRBV7-9, with 9 bases matching TRBD1. The CDR3 consists of 14 residues. CDR1 is SEHNR and CDR2 is FQNEAQ in the germline V gene (reference sequence). The trim removed 4 bases at V and 6 bases at J, leaving 7 bases unmatched. CDR3 protein: CASSSQGQGAEQYV. The DNA for the CDR3 is TGTGCCAGCAGCTCACAGGGACAGGGAGCCGAGCAGTACGTC.

This clonotype occurred a few times. The V and J genes are TRBV12-3 or TRBV12-4 and TRBJ2-7, with D perhaps TRBD2 (5 bases). The CDR3 extends over 16 amino acids. V was trimmed by 3 bases and J by 1 base, leaving 16 bases between them. CDR3 sequence (DNA): TGTGCCAGCAGTTTCTTTCCGGGGAGTGGGTCCTACGAGCAGTACTTC. This sequence encodes CASSFFPGSGSYEQYF.

The table lists this clonotype with a few counts. The chain uses TRBV20-1 and TRBJ2-5, with 8 bases identical to TRBD2. Germline CDR1 and CDR2: DFQATT and SNEGSKA (reference sequence). Trimming cost V 6 bases and J 5 bases; bases outside gene matches: 11. This CDR3 contains 14 residues. The CDR3 here is CSAPTGLVGETQYF. Written as DNA, the CDR3 is TGCAGTGCGCCCACGGGACTAGTTGGGGAGACCCAGTACTTC.

The genes are TRBV4-1 and TRBJ1-3; D is ambiguous. CDR1 MGHRA and CDR2 YSYEKL come from the germline V gene. The CDR3 has 14 residues. V lost 1 base and J lost 0, with 4 bases in between. The CDR3 DNA reads TGCGCCAGCAGCCAAGGACACTCTGGAAACACCATATATTTT. This gives the protein CASSQGHSGNTIYF.

The V and J genes are TRBV7-8 and TRBJ1-3; D gene ambiguous. Trimming stripped 2 bases from V and 0 bases from J, with 5 bases between. This CDR3 comprises 14 residues. Germline assignment: CDR1 SGHVS and CDR2 FQNEAQ. DNA for the CDR3: TGTGCCAGCAGCTTACTAAACTCTGGAAACACCATATATTTT. This sequence encodes CASSLLNSGNTIYF.